The rows below give T cell receptor beta chains drawn from one sample of a study of blood T cell repertoires in COVID-19. Clones were read by immunoSEQ multiplex PCR, and TCRdb kept only the in-frame ones, dropping some. This sample has about 300,000 clones, with approximately 90% found just once. The specimen sequenced was peripheral blood. Receptors originate from a woman between 45 and 60 years old with COVID-19, enrolled during active disease. Both conserved end residues are part of each CDR3. A D gene is named only where the DNA matches it firmly. Rows give clone size only sometimes, using once, few, many, or a class for an expanded clone.

clone_size j_call cdr3_length v_call d_call cdr3_nt cdr3_aa
- TRBJ2-3 15 TRBV6-5 TRBD1 TGTGCCAGCAGGCCTGGGACAGGGGGCTTAGATACGCAGTATTTT CASRPGTGGLDTQYF
- TRBJ2-1 13 TRBV10-3 - TGTGCCATCACGGGGTACAGGGACAATGAGCAGTTCTTC CAITGYRDNEQFF
- TRBJ2-6 15 TRBV29-1 - TGCAGCGTTGAAGGGGCCTTCTCTGGGGCCAACGTCCTGACTTTC CSVEGAFSGANVLTF
- TRBJ2-7 15 TRBV7-9 TRBD2 TGTGCCAGCAGCCTAACGACTAGCGGGAGTCACGAGCAGTACTTC CASSLTTSGSHEQYF
- TRBJ1-1 13 TRBV27 - TGTGCCAGCAGTTTATTTTTGAGCACTGAAGCTTTCTTT CASSLFLSTEAFF
- TRBJ2-5 13 TRBV7-3 - TGTGCCAGCAGCTTCGGACAGCAAGAGACCCAGTACTTC CASSFGQQETQYF
- TRBJ1-5 14 TRBV18 TRBD1 TGTGCCAGCTCACCGGGACAGCGCAATCAGCCCCAGCATTTT CASSPGQRNQPQHF
- TRBJ2-5 14 TRBV19 TRBD2 TGTGCCAGTAGTACACTAGCGTTCCAAGAGACCCAGTACTTC CASSTLAFQETQYF
once TRBJ2-1 17 TRBV29-1 TRBD2 TGCAGCGTTGAAGGATGGCTAGCGGGAGGGCCCGGGGGTGAGCAGTTCTTC CSVEGWLAGGPGGEQFF
- TRBJ1-4 14 TRBV6-5 - TGTGCCAGCAGTTACGGGGGGTATAATGAAAAACTGTTTTTT CASSYGGYNEKLFF
- TRBJ2-1 16 TRBV4-2 TRBD2 TGTGCCAGCAGCCAACTGGGGACTAGCGGGGACAATGAGCAGTTCTTC CASSQLGTSGDNEQFF
- TRBJ1-5 13 TRBV30 TRBD1 TGTGCCTGGAGTCGACAGGGTTTTGAGCCCCAGCATTTT CAWSRQGFEPQHF
- TRBJ2-7 14 TRBV10-2 - TGCGCCAGCTCCGAGGGGGGCGGGAGCTACGAGCAGTACTTC CASSEGGGSYEQYF
- TRBJ1-2 16 TRBV7-9 TRBD1 TGTGCCAGCAGCTTAGATTTCGGACAGGGCGTCTATGGCTACACCTTC CASSLDFGQGVYGYTF
- TRBJ2-5 16 TRBV6-2/TRBV6-3 TRBD1 TGTGCCAGCAGTTCAGCCCAAGGGGGCCGAGGAGAGACCCAGTACTTC CASSSAQGGRGETQYF
- TRBJ2-7 15 TRBV12-5 - TGTGCTAGTGGCCGAACTGTTCCGGGGAACAACGAGCAGTACTTC CASGRTVPGNNEQYF
- TRBJ1-1 14 TRBV6-5 TRBD1 TGTGCCAGCAGTTTTGACAGGGGTGAGGCTGAAGCTTTCTTT CASSFDRGEAEAFF
- TRBJ2-1 14 TRBV7-6 - TGTGCCAGCAGCTTAGGGGCATCTTCGAATGAGCAGTTCTTC CASSLGASSNEQFF
- TRBJ1-5 14 TRBV19 TRBD1 TGTGCCAGTAGCCGGGACAGGGGAGATCAGCCCCAGCATTTT CASSRDRGDQPQHF
- TRBJ2-1 16 TRBV15 - TGTGCCACCAGCAGAGGTTCGGGTAGCTCCTACAATGAGCAGTTCTTC CATSRGSGSSYNEQFF
- TRBJ2-1 13 TRBV5-4 TRBD1 TGTGCCAGCAGCACAAGGACAGGGAATGAGCAGTTCTTC CASSTRTGNEQFF
once TRBJ2-2 15 TRBV12-5 - TGTGCTAGTGGTTTGGTACTAGGGGGTACCGGGGAGCTGTTTTTT CASGLVLGGTGELFF
once TRBJ2-7 17 TRBV12-5 - TGTGCTAGTGGTTTGCCACCCCGCCAGGGGCCTACCTACGAGCAGTACTTC CASGLPPRQGPTYEQYF
once TRBJ2-7 13 TRBV5-4 - TGTGCCAGCAGCCAAGACTACTCCTACGAGCAGTACTTC CASSQDYSYEQYF
- TRBJ2-2 17 TRBV7-8 TRBD1 TGTGCCAGCAGCTCCCACCGACAGGGGGCATTCACCGGGGAGCTGTTTTTT CASSSHRQGAFTGELFF
- TRBJ1-1 17 TRBV27 TRBD1 TGTGCCAGCAGTTCCCTCGGGACAGGGGGCGGGGGGACTGAAGCTTTCTTT CASSSLGTGGGGTEAFF
- TRBJ2-6 17 TRBV11-2 TRBD1 TGTGCCAGCAGCCTCCGCACAGGGGAAGCTGGGGCCAACGTCCTGACTTTC CASSLRTGEAGANVLTF
- TRBJ2-2 16 TRBV11-2 TRBD2 TGTGCCAGCAGCGTTAGCGGGAGTAAGGACACCGGGGAGCTGTTTTTT CASSVSGSKDTGELFF
- TRBJ2-1 13 TRBV12-3/TRBV12-4 - TGTGCCAGCAGTACTCTTGAGAGCAATGAGCAGTTCTTC CASSTLESNEQFF
once TRBJ1-4 12 TRBV28 - TGTGCCAGCGGGCAAGTTAGGGGAAAACTGTTTTTT CASGQVRGKLFF
- TRBJ2-5 15 TRBV30 TRBD2 TGTGCCTGGAGTGTAGGGCTAGCGGGAGTGGAGACCCAGTACTTC CAWSVGLAGVETQYF
- TRBJ2-1 15 TRBV29-1 TRBD1 TGCAGCGTTGACGTAGACAGGGTGGGCTACAATGAGCAGTTCTTC CSVDVDRVGYNEQFF
- TRBJ2-1 16 TRBV21-1 - TGTGCCAGCAGCAAAGAGGGACTAGCGATGATAGATGAGCAGTTCTTC CASSKEGLAMIDEQFF
- TRBJ1-1 13 TRBV18 - TGTGCCAGCTCCGGAGGAGGGAACACTGAAGCTTTCTTT CASSGGGNTEAFF
- TRBJ2-1 15 TRBV5-6 - TGTGCCAGCAGCTTGTCATTTGACAGCTACAATGAGCAGTTCTTC CASSLSFDSYNEQFF
- TRBJ2-3 15 TRBV5-1 TRBD2 TGCGCCAGCACCCCCCGGGACCCGCGGGGGGATACGCAGTATTTT CASTPRDPRGDTQYF
- TRBJ2-7 17 TRBV18 TRBD1 TGTGCCAGCTCACCACCGGGGACAGGGGGACTATCCTACGAGCAGTACTTC CASSPPGTGGLSYEQYF
- TRBJ1-4 16 TRBV30 TRBD1 TGTGCCTGGAGTACGGGACAGGGGGCGATCGGTAGAAAACTGTTTTTT CAWSTGQGAIGRKLFF
- TRBJ1-2 13 TRBV5-4 - TGTGCCAGCAGCGAGAAGACTGACCGAGGCTACACCTTC CASSEKTDRGYTF
- TRBJ2-2 15 TRBV10-3 - TGTGCCATCGAAGTGCCTAGCTGGAACACCGGGGAGCTGTTTTTT CAIEVPSWNTGELFF
- TRBJ1-1 15 TRBV18 TRBD1 TGTGCCAGCTCAAGGACAGGGACCCTGAACACTGAAGCTTTCTTT CASSRTGTLNTEAFF
- TRBJ2-7 11 TRBV29-1 - TGCAGCGCCGGCCGCTCCTACGAGCAGTACTTC CSAGRSYEQYF
- TRBJ2-3 13 TRBV6-1 - TGTGCCAGCAGTGAGTCCGAGTCCTATACGCAGTATTTT CASSESESYTQYF
once TRBJ2-5 16 TRBV5-6 TRBD2 TGTGCCAGCAGCTCCGGACTAGCGGGAGCGGCGGGGACCCAGTACTTC CASSSGLAGAAGTQYF
- TRBJ2-7 16 TRBV5-1 TRBD1 TGCGCCAGCAGCTTGTACACCGGGACAGGGTACTACGAGCAGTACTTC CASSLYTGTGYYEQYF
- TRBJ1-3 16 TRBV12-5 TRBD1 TGTGCTAGTGGTTTAGGGACAGGGGGTTCTGGAAACACCATATATTTT CASGLGTGGSGNTIYF
- TRBJ2-7 15 TRBV19 TRBD1 TGTGCCAGTAGTCCCGGGGGGACAGGGCGCTACGAGCAGTACTTC CASSPGGTGRYEQYF
- TRBJ2-1 15 TRBV5-1 TRBD2 TGCGCCAGCAGCACCGGGACTAGCGGTTACAATGAGCAGTTCTTC CASSTGTSGYNEQFF
- TRBJ2-7 13 TRBV6-5 - TGTGCCAGCACCCAGGGGCAGACCTACGAGCAGTACTTC CASTQGQTYEQYF
- TRBJ2-7 16 TRBV7-2 TRBD2 TGTGCCAGCAGCTTAGTCCAGGCGCGGGAGATCGACGAGCAGTACTTC CASSLVQAREIDEQYF
once TRBJ2-7 13 TRBV7-9 - TGTGCCAGCAGCTTACCCAGGGGCTACGAGCAGTACTTC CASSLPRGYEQYF
- TRBJ2-7 13 TRBV11-2 TRBD1 TGTGCCAGCAGTCGGACAGGGGACTACGAGCAGTACTTC CASSRTGDYEQYF
- TRBJ1-1 13 TRBV18 TRBD1 TGTGCCAGCACCGGGACAGGGAACACTGAAGCTTTCTTT CASTGTGNTEAFF
- TRBJ2-1 15 TRBV4-3 - TGCGCCAGCAGCCAAGAGGGAGGCCAACTAAATGAGCAGTTCTTC CASSQEGGQLNEQFF
- TRBJ2-7 14 TRBV6-5 - TGTGCCAGCAGACAAGTGTTACAGACCTACGAGCAGTACTTC CASRQVLQTYEQYF